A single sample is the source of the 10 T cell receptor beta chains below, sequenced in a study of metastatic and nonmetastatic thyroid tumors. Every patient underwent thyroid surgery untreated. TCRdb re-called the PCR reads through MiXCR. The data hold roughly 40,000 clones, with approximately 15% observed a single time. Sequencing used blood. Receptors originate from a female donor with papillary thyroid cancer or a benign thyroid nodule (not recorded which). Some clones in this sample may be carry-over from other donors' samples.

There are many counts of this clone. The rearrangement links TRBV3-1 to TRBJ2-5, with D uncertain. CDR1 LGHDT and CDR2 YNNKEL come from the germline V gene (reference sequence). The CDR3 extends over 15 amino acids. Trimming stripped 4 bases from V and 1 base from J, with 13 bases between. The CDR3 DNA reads TGTGCCAGCAGCCCGGACCCGGAAGCCCAAGAGACCCAGTACTTC. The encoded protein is CASSPDPEAQETQYF.

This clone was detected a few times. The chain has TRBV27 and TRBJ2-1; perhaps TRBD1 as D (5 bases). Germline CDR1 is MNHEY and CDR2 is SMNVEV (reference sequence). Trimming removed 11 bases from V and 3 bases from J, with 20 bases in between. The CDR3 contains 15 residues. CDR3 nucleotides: TGTGCCGGCAAACTGACTGGGGCTGTCTACAATGAGCAGTTCTTC. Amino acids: CAGKLTGAVYNEQFF.

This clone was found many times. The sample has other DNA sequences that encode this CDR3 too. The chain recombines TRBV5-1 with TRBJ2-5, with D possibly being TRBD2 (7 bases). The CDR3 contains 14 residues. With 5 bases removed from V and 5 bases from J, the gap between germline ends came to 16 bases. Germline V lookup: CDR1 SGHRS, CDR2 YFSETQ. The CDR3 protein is CASSRGGGSETQYF. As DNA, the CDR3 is TGCGCCAGCAGTCGCGGCGGGGGCTCGGAGACCCAGTACTTC.

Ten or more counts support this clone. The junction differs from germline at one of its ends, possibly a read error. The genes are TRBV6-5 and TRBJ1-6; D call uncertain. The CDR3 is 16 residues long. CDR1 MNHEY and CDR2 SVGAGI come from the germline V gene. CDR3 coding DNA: TGTACCAGCAGTTACTCAGACCCAACCCTAAATTCACCCCTCCACTTT. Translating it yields CTSSYSDPTLNSPLHF.

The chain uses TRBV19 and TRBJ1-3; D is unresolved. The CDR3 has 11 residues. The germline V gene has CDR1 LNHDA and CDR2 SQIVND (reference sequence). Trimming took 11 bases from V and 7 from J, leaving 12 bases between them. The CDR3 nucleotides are TGTGCCTCGTATTGGAGGAACACCATATATTTT. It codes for CASYWRNTIYF. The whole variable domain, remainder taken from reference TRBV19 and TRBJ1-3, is DGGITQSPKYLFRKEGQNVTLSCEQNLNHDAMYWYRQDPGQGLRLIYYSQIVNDFQKGDIAEGYSVSREKKESFPLTVTSAQKNPTAFYLCASYWRNTIYFGEGSWLTVV.

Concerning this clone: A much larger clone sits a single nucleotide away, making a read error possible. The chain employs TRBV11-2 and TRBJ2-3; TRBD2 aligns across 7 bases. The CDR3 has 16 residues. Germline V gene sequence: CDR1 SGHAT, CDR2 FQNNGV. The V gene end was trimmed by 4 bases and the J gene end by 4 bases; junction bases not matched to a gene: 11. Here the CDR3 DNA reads TGTGCCAGCAGCTCAAACAGCGGGATAGGTTCAGATACGCAGTATTTT. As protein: CASSSNSGIGSDTQYF.

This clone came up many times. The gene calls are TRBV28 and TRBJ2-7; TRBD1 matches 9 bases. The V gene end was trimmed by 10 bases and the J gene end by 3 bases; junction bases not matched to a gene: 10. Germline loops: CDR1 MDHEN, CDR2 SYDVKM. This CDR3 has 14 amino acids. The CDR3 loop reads CATNTWTGDYEQYF. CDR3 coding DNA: TGTGCCACCAACACCTGGACAGGGGACTACGAGCAGTACTTC.

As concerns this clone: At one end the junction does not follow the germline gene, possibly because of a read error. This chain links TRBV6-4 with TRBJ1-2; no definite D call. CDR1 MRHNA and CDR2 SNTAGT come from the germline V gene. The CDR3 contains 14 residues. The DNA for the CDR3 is TGTGGCAGCAGTGTCTCACATGGCGGCGATGGCTACACCTTC. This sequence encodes CGSSVSHGGDGYTF.

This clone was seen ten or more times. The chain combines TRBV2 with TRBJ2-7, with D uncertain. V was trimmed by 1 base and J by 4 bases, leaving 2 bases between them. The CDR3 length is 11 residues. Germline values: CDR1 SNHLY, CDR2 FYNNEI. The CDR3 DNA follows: TGTGCCAGCAGTGAAGGGTACGAGCAGTACTTC. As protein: CASSEGYEQYF.

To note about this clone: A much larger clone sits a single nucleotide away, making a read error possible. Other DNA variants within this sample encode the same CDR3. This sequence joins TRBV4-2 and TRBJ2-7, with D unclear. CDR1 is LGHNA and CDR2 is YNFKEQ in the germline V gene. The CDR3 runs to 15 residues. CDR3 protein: CASSQDQTEFYEQYF. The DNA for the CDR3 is TGTGCCAGTAGCCAAGATCAAACGGAATTCTACGAGCAGTACTTC.